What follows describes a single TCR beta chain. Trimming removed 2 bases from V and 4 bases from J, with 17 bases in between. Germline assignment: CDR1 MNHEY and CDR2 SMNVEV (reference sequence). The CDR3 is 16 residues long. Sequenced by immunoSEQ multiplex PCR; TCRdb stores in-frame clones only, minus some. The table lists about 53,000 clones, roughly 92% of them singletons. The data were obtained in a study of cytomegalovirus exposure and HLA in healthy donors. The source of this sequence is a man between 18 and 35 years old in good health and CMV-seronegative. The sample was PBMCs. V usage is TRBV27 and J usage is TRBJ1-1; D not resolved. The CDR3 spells CASSLVGPPPRTEAFF. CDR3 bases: TGTGCCAGCAGTTTAGTTGGGCCTCCCCCGCGCACTGAAGCTTTCTTT.